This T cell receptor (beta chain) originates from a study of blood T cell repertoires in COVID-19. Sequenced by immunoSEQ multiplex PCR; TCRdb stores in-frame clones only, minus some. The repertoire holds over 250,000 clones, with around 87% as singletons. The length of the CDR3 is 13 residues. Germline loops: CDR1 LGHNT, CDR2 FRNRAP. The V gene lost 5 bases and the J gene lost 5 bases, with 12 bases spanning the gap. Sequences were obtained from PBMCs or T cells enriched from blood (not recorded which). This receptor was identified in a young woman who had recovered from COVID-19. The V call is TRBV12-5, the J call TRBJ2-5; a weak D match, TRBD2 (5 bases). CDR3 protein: CASGPAVGETQYF. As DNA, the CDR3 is TGTGCTAGTGGTCCAGCGGTAGGGGAGACCCAGTACTTC.